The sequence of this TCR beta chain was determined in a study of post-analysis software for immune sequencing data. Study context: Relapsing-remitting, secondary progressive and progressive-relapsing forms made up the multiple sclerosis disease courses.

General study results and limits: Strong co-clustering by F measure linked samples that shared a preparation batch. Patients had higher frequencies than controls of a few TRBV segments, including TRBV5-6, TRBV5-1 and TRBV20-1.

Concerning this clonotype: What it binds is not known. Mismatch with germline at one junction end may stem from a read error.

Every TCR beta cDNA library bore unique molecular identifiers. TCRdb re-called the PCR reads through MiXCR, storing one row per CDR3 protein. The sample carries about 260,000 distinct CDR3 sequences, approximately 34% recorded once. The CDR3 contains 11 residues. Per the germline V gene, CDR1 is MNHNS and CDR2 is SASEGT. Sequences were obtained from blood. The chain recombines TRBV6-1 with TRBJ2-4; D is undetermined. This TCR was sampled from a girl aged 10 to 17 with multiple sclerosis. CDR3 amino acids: CASSEGWIQYF. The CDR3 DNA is TGTGCCAGCAGCGAAGGATGGATTCAGTACTTC.